The rows below give T cell receptor beta chains drawn from one sample of a study of T cell changes during pregnancy in multiple sclerosis. Method: immunoSEQ multiplex PCR; TCRdb's copy keeps in-frame clones and lacks some. The table records about 100,000 clones, approximately 92% of them present only once. Here the sequenced sample was peripheral blood, taken in the second trimester of pregnancy. These receptors were obtained from a female donor with multiple sclerosis, enrolled in a pregnancy study. CDR3s include the opening cysteine and the closing phenylalanine or tryptophan. D genes are given only for firm matches. Clone size is given for some rows only: seen once, a few or many times, or a class if the clone is expanded.

V	size	D	J	DNA	CDR3
TRBV15	few	.	TRBJ2-2	TGTGCCACCAGCAGAGGATTACAAGGGAGTGGGGAGCTGTTTTTT	CATSRGLQGSGELFF
TRBV19	.	.	TRBJ2-1	TGTGCCAGCCGACTCAACGCTTTAACCTACAATGAGCAGTTCTTC	CASRLNALTYNEQFF
TRBV5-4	.	TRBD1	TRBJ2-2	TGTGCCAGCAGCCCCGGGACAGGAAACACCGGGGAGCTGTTTTTT	CASSPGTGNTGELFF
TRBV5-1	.	.	TRBJ1-2	TGCGCCAGCAGCGACGGGGAGACCCCCTTAAACTATGGCTACACCTTC	CASSDGETPLNYGYTF
TRBV5-1	.	.	TRBJ2-1	TGCGCCAGCAGCGCTCTACAGGCCCCCTACAATGAGCAGTTCTTC	CASSALQAPYNEQFF
TRBV27	.	TRBD1	TRBJ1-1	TGTGCCAGCAGTTTAACAGGGGGCACTGAAGCTTTCTTT	CASSLTGGTEAFF
TRBV28	.	.	TRBJ2-7	TGTGCCAGCAGTTTAACTATCAACGAGCAGTACTTC	CASSLTINEQYF
TRBV15	.	TRBD1	TRBJ1-2	TGTGCCACCAGCAGAGAACAGGGGGTTCGGGGCTACACCTTC	CATSREQGVRGYTF
TRBV23-1	.	TRBD1	TRBJ1-5	TGCGCCAGCACCCGGCGGACAGGGGTTTATAGCAATCAGCCCCAGCATTTT	CASTRRTGVYSNQPQHF
TRBV7-9	.	TRBD1	TRBJ1-1	TGTGCCAGCAGCCATGGGACAGGGAAAGGAAGAAACACTGAAGCTTTCTTT	CASSHGTGKGRNTEAFF
TRBV28	.	.	TRBJ1-4	TGTGCCAGCAGTTTGCAAACCGCAGGGGTCGGGAATGAAAAACTGTTTTTT	CASSLQTAGVGNEKLFF